This TCR beta chain was recorded in a study of blood T cell repertoires in COVID-19. Study at large: There were acute and convalescent COVID-19 samples, and they came from the United States, Italy and Spain. Sources were T cells, B-cell-depleted T cells, or PBMCs; the material itself was cDNA or gDNA.

In the authors' methods: By means of reference gene primer amplification, nucleated cell counts were estimated. The assay was immunoSEQ multiplex PCR, and TCRdb's table has in-frame clones only and misses some. That table furnishes V, J and clone size, whereas the DNA furnished D and trimming. The sample lists about 240,000 clones; more than 75% were seen once. The sequence was collected from an elderly man with acute or convalescent COVID-19. Material for sequencing was peripheral blood.

CDR3 sequence reads: CASTAGKRSGYTF. CDR3 nucleotide sequence: TGTGCCAGCACGGCAGGGAAAAGGTCTGGCTACACCTTC. The genes are TRBV12-3 or TRBV12-4 and TRBJ1-2, with D perhaps matching TRBD1 (5 bases). V lost 7 bases, J lost 7 bases, and 16 bases lay in between. This CDR3 comprises 13 residues.